The 14 T cell receptor beta chains listed next were all sequenced from one sample in a study of blood T cell repertoires in COVID-19. Here immunoSEQ multiplex PCR was the method, and the copy in TCRdb shows in-frame clones only, minus some. The profile shows about 250,000 clones, 88% of them singletons. Sequencing was performed on PBMCs or T cells enriched from blood (not recorded which). The receptors stem from a woman aged 50 to 60 who had recovered from COVID-19.

In DNA form, the CDR3 reads TGTGCCAGCAGTTACACGGGAGTCGGAAACACCATATATTTT. Protein: CASSYTGVGNTIYF. The chain combines TRBV6-5 with TRBJ1-3; D is uncertain. Germline V CDR1 and CDR2: MNHEY, SVGAGI. Trimming stripped 2 bases from V and 4 bases from J, with 9 bases between. The length of the CDR3 is 14 residues.

The chain carries TRBV28 and TRBJ1-2; tentatively, D is TRBD1 (5 bases). This CDR3 comprises 12 residues. The germline V gene encodes CDR1 MDHEN and CDR2 SYDVKM. Between the trimmed V and J ends, which lost 8 bases and 7 bases, there was a span of 14 bases. The DNA for the CDR3 is TGTGCCAGCCGCACAGGCCTTGGTGGCTACACCTTC. It codes for CASRTGLGGYTF.

V gene TRBV28 combines with J gene TRBJ2-1; TRBD1 is a possible D gene (6 bases). Germline V gene lookup returns CDR1 MDHEN and CDR2 SYDVKM. V was clipped by 5 bases and J by 3 bases, with 17 bases between them. The CDR3 consists of 16 residues. The CDR3: CASSGTTTTYYNEQFF. The CDR3 nucleotides read TGTGCCAGCAGTGGGACAACCACTACCTACTACAATGAGCAGTTCTTC.

The chain employs TRBV12-5 and TRBJ2-1, with 8 positions matching TRBD1. The germline V gene encodes CDR1 LGHNT and CDR2 FRNRAP. This CDR3 has 12 amino acids. After removal of 6 bases from V and 9 bases from J, the junction contained 4 bases not matched to a gene. The CDR3 sequence is CASGQGAGEQFF. DNA for the CDR3: TGTGCTAGTGGCCAGGGGGCCGGTGAGCAGTTCTTC.

Comment on this clone: A read error may account for a junction end that differs from germline. V gene TRBV5-6 combines with J gene TRBJ1-2; 9 bases match TRBD1. Germline-derived CDR1 and CDR2 are SGHDT and YYEEEE. The CDR3 is 14 residues long. The CDR3 spells CASRLDRGPYGYTF. CDR3 DNA: TGTGCCAGCAGATTGGACAGGGGACCTTATGGCTACACCTTC.

The V gene is TRBV29-1, the J gene TRBJ1-1, with 7 bases aligning to TRBD1. The germline CDR1 and CDR2 sequences are SQVTM and ANQGSEA. With 3 bases clipped from V and 3 bases from J, the junction kept 10 bases outside the gene matches. The CDR3 contains 15 residues. For the CDR3, the DNA is TGCAGCGTTGAGCAAAGACAGGGTCGGCACACTGAAGCTTTCTTT. Its translation: CSVEQRQGRHTEAFF.

There are a few counts of this clone. This chain connects TRBV27 to TRBJ1-2; weak D call: TRBD1 (6 bases). Germline CDR1 and CDR2: MNHEY and SMNVEV (reference sequence). The ends were cut back, 3 bases at V and 2 bases at J, with 16 bases in the middle. The CDR3 length is 16 residues. The chain's CDR3 is CASSLGAGTRNYGYTF. The CDR3 DNA follows: TGTGCCAGCAGTTTGGGCGCCGGGACAAGGAACTATGGCTACACCTTC.

This clone was detected only once. The J gene is TRBJ2-7, the V gene TRBV19, with D possibly being TRBD2 (6 bases). V dropped 5 bases and J dropped 2 bases, with 19 bases sitting between them. Looked up from germline, CDR1 is LNHDA and CDR2 is SQIVND (reference sequence). The length of the CDR3 is 16 residues. The CDR3 DNA sequence: TGTGCCAGTAGTCCCCTGGGTAGGGAGCGGGCCTACGAGCAGTACTTC. Translation gives CASSPLGRERAYEQYF.

The V call is TRBV5-1, the J call TRBJ2-1; TRBD1 matches at 7 bases. This CDR3 has 15 residues. The V gene's germline CDR1 is SGHRS and CDR2 YFSETQ. The J segment lost 9 bases and the V segment lost 0 bases, leaving 9 bases of the junction unmatched. The CDR3 nucleotides read TGCGCCAGCAGCTTGGCCTCTGACAGGGAATTTGAGCAGTTCTTC. Its protein product is CASSLASDREFEQFF. Drawing the rest from reference TRBV5-1 and TRBJ2-1, the complete variable domain is KAGVTQTPRYLIKTRGQQVTLSCSPISGHRSVSWYQQTPGQGLQFLFEYFSETQRNKGNFPGRFSGRQFSNSRSEMNVSTLELGDSALYLCASSLASDREFEQFFGPGTRLTVL.

The V and J genes are TRBV19 and TRBJ1-5, with D perhaps TRBD1 (5 bases). CDR1 is LNHDA, CDR2 SQIVND, per germline (reference sequence). Deletions cut 10 bases from V and 8 bases from J, with 21 bases between. CDR3 size: 14 residues. The CDR3 DNA reads TGTGCCACCCGAGGTCCGACAGAGATCAAGCCCCAGCATTTT. It is translated as CATRGPTEIKPQHF.

In nucleotides, the CDR3 is TGTGCCAGCAGCCTCCAAGTCGCCCAGGGCCGTACCGGGGAGCTGTTTTTT. Its protein is CASSLQVAQGRTGELFF. The chain recombines TRBV7-2 with TRBJ2-2; tentative D call: TRBD1 (5 bases). The germline V gene has CDR1 SGHTA and CDR2 FQGNSA. CDR3 length: 17 amino acids. V was trimmed by 5 bases and J by 5 bases, leaving 21 bases between them.

V usage is TRBV9 and J usage is TRBJ2-5; 7 bases agree with TRBD2. The germline CDR1 and CDR2 sequences are SGDLS and YYNGEE. J lost 0 bases, V lost 6 bases, and 8 bases had no gene match. The CDR3 contains 15 residues. CDR3 region: CASTYGLGHQETQYF. The CDR3 DNA follows: TGTGCCAGCACCTACGGACTAGGTCACCAAGAGACCCAGTACTTC. The full variable domain, its missing parts supplied by reference TRBV9 and TRBJ2-5, is DSGVTQTPKHLITATGQRVTLRCSPRSGDLSVYWYQQSLDQGLQFLIQYYNGEERAKGNILERFSAQQFPDLHSELNLSSLELGDSALYFCASTYGLGHQETQYFGPGTRLLVL.

The J gene is TRBJ2-1, the V gene TRBV29-1, with D maybe TRBD2 (6 bases). With 3 bases removed from V and 5 bases from J, the gap between germline ends came to 14 bases. The CDR3 consists of 14 residues. CDR1 is SQVTM and CDR2 is ANQGSEA in the germline V gene. The CDR3 region is CSVDNAGRNNEQFF. CDR3 nucleotides: TGCAGCGTTGATAATGCGGGAAGGAACAATGAGCAGTTCTTC.

This clone was seen more than once but under ten times. This chain joins TRBV29-1 and TRBJ1-2; 7 positions agree with TRBD1. This CDR3 spans 12 amino acids. The V and J ends lost 6 bases and 8 bases, in that order; junction bases with no gene match: 9. Germline V gene sequence: CDR1 SQVTM, CDR2 ANQGSEA. As DNA, the CDR3 is TGCAGCGTCGAGACAGGGACCCGCGGCTACACCTTC. Residues: CSVETGTRGYTF.